These T cell receptor beta chains were read from a single sample in a study of identical twins. Via MiXCR, TCRdb re-called the 5' RACE reads, giving one row per CDR3 protein. Of 450,000 or so distinct CDR3 sequences detected, 20% to 30% appear once; the ten largest clones hold 2.9%. These data are also associated with another study on T cells expressing NK-cell markers.

The sequenced material came from CD4+ T cells sorted from blood. The receptor source for this set is a woman aged 18 to 35 in good health. CDR3s include the opening cysteine and the closing phenylalanine or tryptophan. D genes are given only for firm matches. Expanded clones are given a class, and other clones once, few, many or no size at all.

J gene,V gene,D gene,clone size,CDR3 DNA,CDR3 protein
TRBJ2-3,TRBV14,TRBD2,.,TGTGCCAGCAGCCCGGGGGGAGCTAGCACAGATACGCAGTATTTT,CASSPGGASTDTQYF
TRBJ2-3,TRBV10-3,.,.,TGTGCCATCTTGGCCCCCAGCACAGATACGCAGTATTTT,CAILAPSTDTQYF
TRBJ1-2,TRBV30,TRBD1,.,TGTGCCTGGAGCCAATGGGGACAGGCGGATGGCTACACCTTC,CAWSQWGQADGYTF
TRBJ1-5,TRBV12-3/TRBV12-4,.,.,TGTGCCAGCAGTTTTTGGGACGTAGAAAATCAGCCCCAGCATTTT,CASSFWDVENQPQHF
TRBJ2-3,TRBV6-1,.,.,TGTGCCAGCGACGAGAGCACAGATACGCAGTATTTT,CASDESTDTQYF
TRBJ1-1,TRBV29-1,TRBD1,.,TGCAGCGTTAACAGGGGGCTGGGGAACACTGAAGCTTTCTTT,CSVNRGLGNTEAFF
TRBJ1-5,TRBV20-1,.,.,TGCAGTGCCGCTACAGGACAGACGAAGCAGCCCCAGCATTTT,CSAATGQTKQPQHF
TRBJ2-7,TRBV5-1,TRBD1,few,TGCGCCAGCAGCTTGATTCCTTGGGGACAGAGCTACGAGCAGTACTTC,CASSLIPWGQSYEQYF
TRBJ2-5,TRBV29-1,.,.,TGCAGCGTTGAAGGGATTCGTGGACTCAAAGAGACCCAGTACTTC,CSVEGIRGLKETQYF
TRBJ1-1,TRBV6-1,.,few,TGTGCCAGCAGTGTTGGGATTACAACTGAAGCTTTCTTT,CASSVGITTEAFF
TRBJ2-3,TRBV20-1,TRBD2,few,TGCAGTGCTAGAGTCCCGCTAGCGGGGAGCACAGATACGCAGTATTTT,CSARVPLAGSTDTQYF
TRBJ2-3,TRBV7-8,TRBD2,.,TGTGCCAGCAGTCCGATAGCGGGGGGCAGGGCAGATACGCAGTATTTT,CASSPIAGGRADTQYF
TRBJ2-3,TRBV29-1,.,.,TGCAGCGTTGATCGCGACAGTGATACGCAGTATTTT,CSVDRDSDTQYF
TRBJ2-2,TRBV7-8,.,.,TGTGCCCAAACGGGGGCCTCGAACACCGGGGAGCTGTTTTTT,CAQTGASNTGELFF
TRBJ2-3,TRBV20-1,.,.,TGCAGTGCGGAAGGGCTAGACCACAAAGATACGCAGTATTTT,CSAEGLDHKDTQYF
TRBJ1-1,TRBV6-1,TRBD1,.,TGTGCCAGCAGTGCCAGACAGGGGGACACTGAAGCTTTCTTT,CASSARQGDTEAFF
TRBJ2-2,TRBV10-3,TRBD2,few,TGTGCCATCAGTGGAACTAGCGGGGGTAACACCGGGGAGCTGTTTTTT,CAISGTSGGNTGELFF
TRBJ2-3,TRBV12-3/TRBV12-4,.,.,TGTGCCAGCAGGCCGAACTCAAAAAAAGATACGCAGTATTTT,CASRPNSKKDTQYF
TRBJ1-2,TRBV20-1,TRBD1,.,TGCAGTGCAACCCGACAGGGCAGGGACTATGGCTACACCTTC,CSATRQGRDYGYTF
TRBJ2-1,TRBV15,.,.,TGTGCCACCAGCAGAGCCCAATATGAGCAGTTCTTC,CATSRAQYEQFF
TRBJ2-6,TRBV9,.,.,TGTGCCAGCAGCGGGAGGTCTGGGGCCAACGTCCTGACTTTC,CASSGRSGANVLTF
TRBJ2-7,TRBV18,.,.,TGTGCCAGCTCACCAATGAGGGGACACCGCTCCTACGAGCAGTACTTC,CASSPMRGHRSYEQYF
TRBJ1-1,TRBV7-9,.,.,TGTGCCAGCATGCGGGGAAGAGACACTGAAGCTTTCTTT,CASMRGRDTEAFF
TRBJ2-3,TRBV29-1,TRBD1,many,TGCAGCGTGCTACCGGGACAGGGTCAAGATACGCAGTATTTT,CSVLPGQGQDTQYF